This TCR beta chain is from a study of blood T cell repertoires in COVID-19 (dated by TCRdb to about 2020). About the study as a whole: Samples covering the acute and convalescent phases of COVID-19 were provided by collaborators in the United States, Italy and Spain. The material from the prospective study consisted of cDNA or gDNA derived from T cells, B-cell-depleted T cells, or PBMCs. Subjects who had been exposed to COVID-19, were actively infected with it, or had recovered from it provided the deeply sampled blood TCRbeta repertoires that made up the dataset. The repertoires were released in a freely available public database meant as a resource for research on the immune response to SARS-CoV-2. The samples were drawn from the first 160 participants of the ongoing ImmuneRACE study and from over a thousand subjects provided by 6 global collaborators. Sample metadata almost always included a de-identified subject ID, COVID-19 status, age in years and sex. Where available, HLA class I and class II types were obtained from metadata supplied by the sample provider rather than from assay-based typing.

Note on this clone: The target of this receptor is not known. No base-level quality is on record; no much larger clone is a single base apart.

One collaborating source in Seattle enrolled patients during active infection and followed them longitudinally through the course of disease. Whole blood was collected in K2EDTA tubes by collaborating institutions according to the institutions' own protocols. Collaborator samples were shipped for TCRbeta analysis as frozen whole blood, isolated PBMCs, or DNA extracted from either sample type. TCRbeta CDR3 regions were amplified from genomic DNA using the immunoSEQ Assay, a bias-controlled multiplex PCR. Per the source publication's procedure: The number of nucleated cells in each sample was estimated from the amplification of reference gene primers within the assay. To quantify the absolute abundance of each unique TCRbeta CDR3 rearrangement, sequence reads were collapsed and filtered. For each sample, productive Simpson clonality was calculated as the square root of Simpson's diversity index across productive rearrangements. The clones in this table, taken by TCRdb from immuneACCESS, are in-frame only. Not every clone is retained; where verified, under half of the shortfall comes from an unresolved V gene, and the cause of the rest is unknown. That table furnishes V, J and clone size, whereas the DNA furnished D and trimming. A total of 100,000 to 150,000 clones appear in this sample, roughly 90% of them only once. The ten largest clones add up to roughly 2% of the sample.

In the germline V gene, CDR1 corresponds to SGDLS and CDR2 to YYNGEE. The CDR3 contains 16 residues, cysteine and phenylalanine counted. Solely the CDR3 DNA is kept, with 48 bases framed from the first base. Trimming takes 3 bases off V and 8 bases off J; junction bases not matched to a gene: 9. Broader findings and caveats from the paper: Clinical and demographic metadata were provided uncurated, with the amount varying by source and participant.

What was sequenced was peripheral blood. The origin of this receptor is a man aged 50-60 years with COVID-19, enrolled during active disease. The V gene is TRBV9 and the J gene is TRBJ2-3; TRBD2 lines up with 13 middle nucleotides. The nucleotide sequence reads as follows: TGTGCCAGCAGCGCATTCCGGACTAGCGGGAGCTCTACGCAGTATTTT. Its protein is CASSAFRTSGSSTQYF.